These 2 T cell receptor beta chains originate from one sample sequenced in a study of cytomegalovirus exposure and HLA in healthy donors. The PCR had 60 Vbeta and 13 Jbeta primers. Generated by immunoSEQ multiplex PCR, the TCRdb table keeps only in-frame clones and is missing some. The sample records about 190,000 clones, 85% being singletons. Sequencing was performed on PBMCs. The receptor source for this set is a boy between 2 and 15 years old in good health and CMV-seronegative.

This rearrangement joins TRBV5-1 to TRBJ2-3; 13 bases match TRBD2. CDR3 length: 16 amino acids. Germline-derived CDR1 and CDR2 are SGHRS and YFSETQ. The V and J ends lost 4 bases and 5 bases, in that order; junction bases with no gene match: 7. CDR3 nucleotides: TGCGCCAGCAGCCTAACTAGCGGGAGGGCCGGAGATACGCAGTATTTT. Translated, it gives CASSLTSGRAGDTQYF.

V and J are TRBV5-1 and TRBJ2-2, with TRBD1 as a possible D gene (6 bases). This CDR3 is 16 amino acids long. V lost 4 bases to trimming and J lost 1 base, with 14 bases between them. Germline CDR1 and CDR2: SGHRS and YFSETQ. The CDR3 DNA reads as TGCGCCAGCAGCGTGGGACATATGATGAACACCGGGGAGCTGTTTTTT. It translates to CASSVGHMMNTGELFF.